This paragraph covers one T cell receptor beta chain sequence. Method: immunoSEQ multiplex PCR; TCRdb's copy keeps in-frame clones and lacks some. The table has about 140,000 clones, about 76% seen once. The data are from a study of cytotoxic CD8 clonotypes in ibrutinib-treated CLL. Germline V gene data show CDR1 as KGHSH and CDR2 as LQKENI. V lost 3 bases to trimming and J lost 7 bases, with 9 bases between them. The CDR3 length is 13 residues. The J gene is TRBJ1-4, the V gene TRBV18; a weak D match, TRBD1 (5 bases). Source: PBMCs, taken after 24 months of ibrutinib treatment. This receptor was obtained from a human donor with chronic lymphocytic leukemia. The CDR3, as DNA: TGTGCCAGCTCACCCGACAGTTCTGAAAAACTGTTTTTT. Translating it yields CASSPDSSEKLFF.